The 27 T cell receptor beta chains below come from one sample, sequenced in a study of cytomegalovirus exposure and HLA in healthy donors. Primers included in the PCR were 60 Vbeta and 13 Jbeta primers. TCRdb keeps only in-frame clones here, not all; method: immunoSEQ multiplex PCR. Found here are about 140,000 clones, approximately 82% of them singletons; the top ten hold approximately 11%. Sequencing was done on a sample of PBMCs. These receptors were obtained from a man younger than 30 in good health and CMV-seropositive.

This clone was seen only once. The chain employs TRBV29-1 and TRBJ2-1; TRBD2 aligns across 16 bases. The V gene end was trimmed by 7 bases and the J gene end by 0 bases; junction bases not matched to a gene: 6. The CDR3 length is 17 residues. Germline CDR1 and CDR2: SQVTM and ANQGSEA. CDR3 nucleotide sequence: TGCAGCGGGTTCGGGACTAGCGGGAGGGTCTCCTACAATGAGCAGTTCTTC. It specifies CSGFGTSGRVSYNEQFF.

The chain couples TRBV5-1 to TRBJ1-1; 7 bases agree with TRBD1. There are 17 residues in the CDR3. V dropped 4 bases and J dropped 0; count of bases not matched to a gene: 12. Germline V gene lookup returns CDR1 SGHRS and CDR2 YFSETQ. CDR3 loop: CASSRDTGQPMNTEAFF. The CDR3, as DNA: TGCGCCAGCAGCCGCGATACGGGACAGCCGATGAACACTGAAGCTTTCTTT.

Here the CDR3 reads CATTRTSGNFYEQYF. DNA of the CDR3: TGTGCCACTACCCGGACTAGCGGGAATTTCTACGAGCAGTACTTC. The V and J genes are TRBV18 and TRBJ2-7; 12 positions agree with TRBD2. J gave up 3 bases and V 10 bases, and 10 bases lay outside the gene matches. This CDR3 region has 15 residues. CDR1 KGHSH and CDR2 LQKENI come from the germline V gene. Using reference TRBV18 and TRBJ2-7 for the parts outside the CDR3, the full variable domain is NAGVMQNPRHLVRRRGQEARLRCSPMKGHSHVYWYRQLPEEGLKFMVYLQKENIIDESGMPKERFSAEFPKEGPSILRIQQVVRGDSAAYFCATTRTSGNFYEQYFGPGTRLTVT.

The J gene is TRBJ1-1, the V gene TRBV19, with D unclear. Looked up from germline, CDR1 is LNHDA and CDR2 is SQIVND (reference sequence). The CDR3 loop spans 13 amino acids. The V end lost 3 bases, the J end lost 7 bases, and 12 bases lay between the germline ends. The CDR3, as DNA: TGTGCCAGTAGTATTCTTCCCTCCTTTGAAGCTTTCTTT. Protein: CASSILPSFEAFF.

This sequence joins TRBV15 and TRBJ2-7; D perhaps matches TRBD1 (6 bases). This CDR3 is 15 amino acids long. V dropped 1 base and J dropped 0 bases, with 10 bases sitting between them. From germline, CDR1 is LNHNV and CDR2 YYDKDF (reference sequence). DNA of the CDR3: TGTGCCACCAGCAGAGGTGGGGGCAGCTCCTACGAGCAGTACTTC. This encodes CATSRGGGSSYEQYF.

V usage is TRBV19 and J usage is TRBJ1-2; D is ambiguous. CDR3 length: 16 amino acids. Trimming pared 4 bases from V and 2 bases from J, leaving 17 bases between. Germline-derived CDR1 and CDR2 are LNHDA and SQIVND (reference sequence). The CDR3, as DNA: TGTGCCAGTAGTACCGGGGAATTTCGGAGGAACTATGGCTACACCTTC. Translating it yields CASSTGEFRRNYGYTF. Drawing the rest from reference TRBV19 and TRBJ1-2, the complete variable domain is DGGITQSPKYLFRKEGQNVTLSCEQNLNHDAMYWYRQDPGQGLRLIYYSQIVNDFQKGDIAEGYSVSREKKESFPLTVTSAQKNPTAFYLCASSTGEFRRNYGYTFGSGTRLTVV.

The rearrangement joins TRBV5-4 to TRBJ2-1; D perhaps matches TRBD1 (6 bases). V dropped 0 bases and J dropped 0 bases, with 13 bases sitting between them. CDR3 length equals 17 residues. The germline V gene encodes CDR1 SGHNT and CDR2 YYREEE (reference sequence). CDR3 sequence: CASSLGQTGSSYNEQFF. The CDR3 nucleotides are TGTGCCAGCAGCTTGGGTCAGACAGGTTCCTCCTACAATGAGCAGTTCTTC.

V and J are TRBV18 and TRBJ1-1; D is uncertain. The CDR3 has 13 residues. The germline V and J ends were trimmed by 5 bases and 1 base, with 8 bases remaining between them. Germline CDR1 reads KGHSH; CDR2 reads LQKENI. The CDR3 loop is CASSANGNTEAFF. As DNA, the CDR3 is TGTGCCAGCTCAGCGAACGGGAACACTGAAGCTTTCTTT.

V is TRBV11-2 and J is TRBJ2-7; TRBD2 agrees at 8 bases. The V gene's germline CDR1 is SGHAT and CDR2 FQNNGV. This CDR3 has 15 residues. Germline trimming cut 5 bases from V and 2 bases from J; bases unmatched to any gene: 8. CDR3: CASSLPRGLAYEQYF. The CDR3 DNA follows: TGTGCCAGCAGCCTTCCTAGGGGACTAGCCTACGAGCAGTACTTC.

The V call is TRBV9, the J call TRBJ2-6; D is undetermined. Per the germline V gene, CDR1 is SGDLS and CDR2 is YYNGEE. This CDR3 is 14 amino acids long. V lost 4 bases and J lost 2, with 7 bases in between. Here the CDR3 DNA reads TGTGCCAGCAGCCCCTCTCCTGGGGCCAACGTCCTGACTTTC. Its protein product is CASSPSPGANVLTF.

This chain links TRBV7-2 with TRBJ2-3; TRBD2 matches 9 bases. Per the germline V gene, CDR1 is SGHTA and CDR2 is FQGNSA. CDR3 length equals 16 residues. The ends lost 8 bases at V and 2 bases at J; junction bases unmatched: 11. The CDR3 bases are TGTGCCAGCCGAAGAAATAGCGGGAGAACCACAGATACGCAGTATTTT. Encoded protein: CASRRNSGRTTDTQYF.

The chain uses TRBV6-1 and TRBJ2-6; D unclear. The ends were cut back, 8 bases at V and 2 bases at J, with 4 bases in the middle. Germline V gene data show CDR1 as MNHNS and CDR2 as SASEGT. This CDR3 has 12 amino acids. This CDR3 is CASSAGANVLTF. The DNA of the CDR3 is TGTGCCAGCTCGGCTGGGGCCAACGTCCTGACTTTC.

The J gene is TRBJ1-3, the V gene TRBV6-5; D might be TRBD1 (6 bases). Germline loops: CDR1 MNHEY, CDR2 SVGAGI. V was pared by 5 bases and J by 0 bases, with 11 bases between. The CDR3 contains 15 residues. The CDR3 loop is CASSKDRASGNTIYF. DNA for the CDR3: TGTGCCAGCAGTAAGGACAGAGCCTCTGGAAACACCATATATTTT.

The rearrangement links TRBV30 to TRBJ2-5, with 10 bases lining up with TRBD2. With 7 bases clipped from V and 5 bases from J, the junction kept 10 bases outside the gene matches. CDR3 length equals 14 residues. The germline V gene encodes CDR1 GTSNPN and CDR2 SVGIG (reference sequence). The CDR3 nucleotides are TGTGCCTCAAGACAAGCGGGAGGGCCGGAGACCCAGTACTTC. It codes for CASRQAGGPETQYF.

The rearrangement joins TRBV29-1 to TRBJ2-7; 8 nucleotides align to TRBD2. CDR3 length equals 16 residues. Germline assignment: CDR1 SQVTM and CDR2 ANQGSEA. Trimming removed 4 bases from V and 3 bases from J; junction bases left unmatched: 14. The CDR3 sequence is CSVGRGSGNLGYEQYF. The CDR3 nucleotides read TGCAGCGTTGGCCGGGGTAGCGGGAATTTGGGCTACGAGCAGTACTTC.

V is TRBV4-2 and J is TRBJ2-7; D uncertain. This CDR3 contains 16 residues. Germline V lookup: CDR1 LGHNA, CDR2 YNFKEQ. The V gene lost 2 bases and the J gene lost 0 bases, with 14 bases spanning the gap. The CDR3 DNA reads TGTGCCAGCAGCCAATTGTTAGCAACCAACTCCTACGAGCAGTACTTC. Translation: CASSQLLATNSYEQYF.

V gene TRBV28 combines with J gene TRBJ2-3; 9 bases fit TRBD1. The CDR3 runs to 16 residues. Germline assignment: CDR1 MDHEN and CDR2 SYDVKM. The V segment lost 6 bases and the J segment 4 bases; nucleotides outside the gene matches: 11. The CDR3 loop reads CASSLLGQGNPDTQYF. The DNA for the CDR3 is TGTGCCAGCAGCCTGTTGGGACAGGGTAATCCAGATACGCAGTATTTT.

V and J are TRBV7-9 and TRBJ2-5; TRBD1 matches at 7 bases. The J call may be incorrect, as the DNA end agrees better with TRBJ2-7. The CDR3 sequence is 15 residues long. The germline CDR1 and CDR2 sequences are SEHNR and FQNEAQ (reference sequence). CDR3 in amino acids: CASSLVGQSSYEQYF. CDR3 bases: TGTGCCAGCAGCTTAGTGGGACAGAGCTCCTACGAGCAGTACTTC.

The chain uses TRBV5-5 and TRBJ2-7, with 11 bases matching TRBD2. V was clipped by 7 bases and J by 0 bases; unmatched bases: 18. Germline CDR1 SGHKS, CDR2 YYEKEE (reference sequence). The CDR3 is made up of 19 amino acids. CDR3 sequence reads: CASEKLPGTSGHFSYEQYF. The CDR3 DNA reads as TGTGCCAGCGAAAAATTACCCGGGACTAGCGGACACTTCTCCTACGAGCAGTACTTC.

CDR3 residues: CASSQAPGQGIYEQYF. CDR3 nucleotides: TGCGCCAGCAGCCAAGCCCCCGGTCAGGGGATATACGAGCAGTACTTC. V usage is TRBV4-1 and J usage is TRBJ2-7, with D perhaps TRBD1 (6 bases). The CDR3 loop spans 16 amino acids. The V gene lost 1 base and the J gene lost 4 bases, with 17 bases spanning the gap. Germline assignment: CDR1 MGHRA and CDR2 YSYEKL.

The chain carries TRBV6-4 and TRBJ2-2; TRBD2 agrees at 8 bases. Per the germline V gene, CDR1 is MRHNA and CDR2 is SNTAGT. Losses at the gene ends were 6 bases for V and 4 bases for J; bases not matched to a gene: 1. The CDR3 loop spans 13 amino acids. CDR3 in amino acids: CASSREGTGELFF. In DNA form, the CDR3 reads TGTGCCAGCAGCCGGGAGGGCACCGGGGAGCTGTTTTTT.

The chain carries TRBV4-1 and TRBJ2-1, with D tentatively TRBD2 (6 bases). The germline CDR1 and CDR2 sequences are MGHRA and YSYEKL. Trimming stripped 1 base from V and 8 bases from J, with 21 bases between. The CDR3 runs to 17 residues. The CDR3 loop is CASSQVTWTSGEDEQFF. CDR3 nucleotides: TGCGCCAGCAGCCAAGTAACCTGGACGTCGGGGGAGGATGAGCAGTTCTTC.

Of note for this clone: Other DNA sequences in the sample encode the same CDR3. The rearrangement links TRBV19 to TRBJ2-3; 9 bases are shared with TRBD2. The germline V gene encodes CDR1 LNHDA and CDR2 SQIVND (reference sequence). J was trimmed by 6 bases and V by 5 bases; bases with no gene match: 6. The CDR3 runs 14 residues. Here the CDR3 DNA reads TGTGCCAGTAGTTTTCTGGCGGGAGGGGATACGCAGTATTTT. Translated: CASSFLAGGDTQYF. Filled out from reference TRBV19 and TRBJ2-3, the complete variable domain reads DGGITQSPKYLFRKEGQNVTLSCEQNLNHDAMYWYRQDPGQGLRLIYYSQIVNDFQKGDIAEGYSVSREKKESFPLTVTSAQKNPTAFYLCASSFLAGGDTQYFGPGTRLTVL.

This clone has only one observation. The chain links TRBV27 to TRBJ2-1; D is ambiguous. The V end was cut by 0 bases, the J end by 8 bases, with 17 bases between. The CDR3 runs 16 residues. Germline V CDR1 and CDR2: MNHEY, SMNVEV (reference sequence). The CDR3 sequence: CASSLSGYSFSDEQFF. DNA for the CDR3: TGTGCCAGCAGTTTATCGGGCTACTCCTTCTCCGATGAGCAGTTCTTC.

The sample holds a few counts of this clone. The chain recombines TRBV30 with TRBJ2-1; 11 nucleotides align to TRBD2. Per germline, CDR1 GTSNPN and CDR2 SVGIG (reference sequence). The V segment lost 3 bases and the J segment 0 bases; nucleotides outside the gene matches: 7. This CDR3 comprises 17 residues. CDR3 protein: CAWRDPGTSGSYNEQFF. The CDR3 region has the DNA TGTGCCTGGAGAGATCCCGGGACTAGCGGCTCCTACAATGAGCAGTTCTTC.

This chain links TRBV2 with TRBJ2-7; unclear D gene. Germline V gene sequence: CDR1 SNHLY, CDR2 FYNNEI. Trimming removed 6 bases from V and 6 bases from J, with 18 bases in between. This CDR3 has 14 residues. The chain's CDR3 is CASRALTVVSEQYF. DNA for the CDR3: TGTGCCAGCAGGGCCCTTACAGTGGTGTCCGAGCAGTACTTC.

The rearrangement uses TRBV14 and TRBJ2-2, with D perhaps TRBD2 (5 bases). The CDR3 contains 16 residues. Germline V lookup: CDR1 SGHDN, CDR2 FVKESK. Trimming took off 2 bases at V and 5 bases at J, with 15 bases between the two ends. The CDR3 loop is CASSQIGGPGTGELFF. In DNA form, the CDR3 reads TGTGCCAGCAGCCAAATAGGCGGGCCAGGAACCGGGGAGCTGTTTTTT.